A selection of T cell receptor beta chains follows, all from one sample in a study of blood T cell repertoires in COVID-19. Sequencing used immunoSEQ multiplex PCR; TCRdb keeps in-frame clones, though not all of them. The data show about 140,000 clones, approximately 90% seen once. The sample was peripheral blood. Receptors were obtained from a man aged 55 to 70 with active or convalescent COVID-19. CDR3s include the opening cysteine and the closing phenylalanine or tryptophan. The D gene is left open where the match is weak.

V gene: TRBV28
D gene: NA
J gene: TRBJ2-7
CDR3 protein: CASTGQLSSYEQYF

V gene: TRBV6-1
D gene: NA
J gene: TRBJ1-5
CDR3 protein: CASSEDRNQPQHF

V gene: TRBV6-1
D gene: NA
J gene: TRBJ1-5
CDR3 protein: CASSEALQGSINQPQHF

V gene: TRBV3-1/TRBV3-2
D gene: NA
J gene: TRBJ2-7
CDR3 protein: CASTRSPTIYEQYF

V gene: TRBV27
D gene: TRBD2
J gene: TRBJ2-3
CDR3 protein: CASSSLPRGGGDTQYF

V gene: TRBV7-9
D gene: TRBD1
J gene: TRBJ2-7
CDR3 protein: CASSLRTGTSGEQYF

V gene: TRBV28
D gene: NA
J gene: TRBJ1-6
CDR3 protein: CASSSLRGNSDSYNSPLHF

V gene: TRBV6-4
D gene: NA
J gene: TRBJ2-1
CDR3 protein: CASSDSLARGSYNEQFF

V gene: TRBV7-2
D gene: TRBD2
J gene: TRBJ2-1
CDR3 protein: CASSLSGASGGNEQFF

V gene: TRBV10-3
D gene: NA
J gene: TRBJ2-5
CDR3 protein: CATSVGDSQETQYF

V gene: TRBV5-4
D gene: TRBD2
J gene: TRBJ2-1
CDR3 protein: CASSLMGRETDNEQFF

V gene: TRBV2
D gene: NA
J gene: TRBJ1-6
CDR3 protein: CANHPGVRRNSPLHF

V gene: TRBV11-3
D gene: NA
J gene: TRBJ2-1
CDR3 protein: CASSFSLGGEQFF

V gene: TRBV5-1
D gene: TRBD2
J gene: TRBJ2-1
CDR3 protein: CASSSGTSGGDNEQFF

V gene: TRBV12-3/TRBV12-4
D gene: TRBD2
J gene: TRBJ2-7
CDR3 protein: CASSFSASGRARF

V gene: TRBV5-4
D gene: TRBD2
J gene: TRBJ2-5
CDR3 protein: CASSLASGGGQETQYF

V gene: TRBV7-2
D gene: NA
J gene: TRBJ1-5
CDR3 protein: CASSLVVGVDQPQHF

V gene: TRBV2
D gene: NA
J gene: TRBJ1-2
CDR3 protein: CASSTDTPVPRGYTF

V gene: TRBV10-3
D gene: NA
J gene: TRBJ1-3
CDR3 protein: CAIRETGHGNTIYF

V gene: TRBV5-1
D gene: TRBD2
J gene: TRBJ2-3
CDR3 protein: CASSYAGLASDTQYF

V gene: TRBV28
D gene: TRBD2
J gene: TRBJ2-1
CDR3 protein: CASSATSGGPYNEQFF

V gene: TRBV5-1
D gene: TRBD1
J gene: TRBJ1-2
CDR3 protein: CASSLGDRAYGYTF

V gene: TRBV4-3
D gene: TRBD1
J gene: TRBJ2-2
CDR3 protein: CASSQGGTGNTGELFF

V gene: TRBV7-2
D gene: TRBD2
J gene: TRBJ2-3
CDR3 protein: CASSSRLAGGTDTQYF

V gene: TRBV28
D gene: TRBD1
J gene: TRBJ1-3
CDR3 protein: CASRPTGASSGNTIYF

V gene: TRBV29-1
D gene: TRBD1
J gene: TRBJ2-3
CDR3 protein: CSVGAGTGGTDTQYF

V gene: TRBV7-9
D gene: NA
J gene: TRBJ2-7
CDR3 protein: CASRGASYEQYF

V gene: TRBV5-4
D gene: TRBD1
J gene: TRBJ2-3
CDR3 protein: CASSDAQGAPTDTQYF

V gene: TRBV27
D gene: NA
J gene: TRBJ1-1
CDR3 protein: CASSFQINTEAFF

V gene: TRBV7-2
D gene: TRBD1
J gene: TRBJ2-1
CDR3 protein: CASSYSKGAHNEQFF

V gene: TRBV6-6
D gene: NA
J gene: TRBJ1-1
CDR3 protein: CASCARGNTEAFF

V gene: TRBV18
D gene: TRBD1
J gene: TRBJ2-2
CDR3 protein: CASSPPGQALSNTGELFF

V gene: TRBV25-1
D gene: TRBD2
J gene: TRBJ2-5
CDR3 protein: CASSDPWGGRAQETQYF

V gene: TRBV6-5
D gene: NA
J gene: TRBJ2-3
CDR3 protein: CASRRQPVVTDTQYF

V gene: TRBV6-5
D gene: NA
J gene: TRBJ2-5
CDR3 protein: CASSNKETQYF

V gene: TRBV19
D gene: NA
J gene: TRBJ1-3
CDR3 protein: CASSIGGTGNTIYF

V gene: TRBV6-5
D gene: NA
J gene: TRBJ1-1
CDR3 protein: CASKGGTEAFF

V gene: TRBV19
D gene: NA
J gene: TRBJ1-2
CDR3 protein: CASSIDRRGYGYTF

V gene: TRBV5-4
D gene: NA
J gene: TRBJ2-7
CDR3 protein: CASSERLEAYEQYF

V gene: TRBV11-3
D gene: NA
J gene: TRBJ2-7
CDR3 protein: CASSSRTGSIYEQYF

V gene: TRBV2
D gene: TRBD1
J gene: TRBJ1-5
CDR3 protein: CASGQGAVGQPQHF

V gene: TRBV27
D gene: TRBD1
J gene: TRBJ1-4
CDR3 protein: CASSLTGGWGEKLFF

V gene: TRBV28
D gene: TRBD1
J gene: TRBJ1-3
CDR3 protein: CASSWDRRLRNTIYF

V gene: TRBV9
D gene: TRBD1
J gene: TRBJ1-6
CDR3 protein: CASSVDPEGASVF